This entry describes one TCR beta chain. Its target is unknown. This entry comes from a study of cytomegalovirus exposure and HLA in healthy donors. Study details: Inside one of the first data releases sat around 77 million unique TCRs taken from HLA-typed donors. Study results and limitations: What a later analysis showed was that several of the most significant clusters appeared linked to common viral pathogens.

Both 60 Vbeta primers and 13 Jbeta primers went into the PCR. Libraries were prepared by immunoSEQ multiplex PCR; TCRdb keeps only in-frame clonotypes and omits some of them. Of 150,000 or so clones in the sample, 76% are singletons; the top ten hold about 3%. CDR1 and CDR2 from the germline V gene are MDHEN and SYDVKM. Trimming removed 3 bases from V and 0 bases from J, with 13 bases in between. The CDR3 runs 16 residues. This TCR was sampled from a male donor in good health and CMV-seronegative. Sequencing was performed on PBMCs. The rearrangement joins TRBV28 to TRBJ2-3, with D possibly being TRBD2 (5 bases). The CDR3 loop is CASSLGSDGSTDTQYF. CDR3 coding DNA: TGTGCCAGCAGTTTGGGGAGTGATGGGAGCACAGATACGCAGTATTTT.